Detailed here is one TCR beta chain. Its target is unknown. For CDR3 and TCR beta VDJ profiling, genomic DNA was the template used. TCRdb re-called the reads through MiXCR, storing one row per CDR3 protein. The sample lists 50,000 to 70,000 distinct CDR3 sequences, roughly 58% occurring once. V lost 0 bases, J lost 7 bases, and 11 bases lay in between. Germline V gene data show CDR1 as SGDLS and CDR2 as YYNGEE. This CDR3 is 13 amino acids long. This sample was included in a study of CD8+CD57+ T cells in acquired aplastic anemia. Study-wide results and limits: Sharing between patients and controls was observed for some 27 CD8+ CDR3 sequences.

Input material: sorted CD4+, CD8+, or CD8+CD57+ T cells (not recorded which) from PBMCs. The clonotype originates from a human donor in good health, serving as a control. This chain joins TRBV9 and TRBJ2-7; D perhaps matches TRBD2 (7 bases). The CDR3 nucleotides are TGTGCCAGCAGCGTAGCCAGGGGAGGGGAGCAGTACTTC. Translating it yields CASSVARGGEQYF.